This TCR beta chain is from a study of blood T cell repertoires in COVID-19. Participants, about 18 to 90 years old, spanned about 26 US areas. CDR1 is SGHRS and CDR2 is YFSETQ in the germline V gene. CDR3 size: 12 residues. V was clipped by 2 bases and J by 7 bases, with 7 bases between them. Turning to this clone: Distinct nucleotide sequences in the sample also encode this CDR3.

Per the authors' pipeline: Nucleated cell counts were estimated from reference gene primer amplification. TCRdb keeps only in-frame clones here, not all; method: immunoSEQ multiplex PCR. The DNA was the basis for D and trimming; V, J and clone size are from that table. The data contain 250,000 to 300,000 clones, approximately 92% of them seen just once; the ten biggest clones take up more than 0.95%. The sequence was collected from a woman in her thirties who had recovered from COVID-19. Sequencing input: PBMCs or T cells enriched from blood (not recorded which). The chain has TRBV5-1 and TRBJ2-1; D may be TRBD2 (6 bases). The CDR3 spells CASSFGGNEQFF. CDR3 bases: TGCGCCAGCAGCTTTGGGGGGAATGAGCAGTTCTTC.